Listed below are T cell receptor beta chains from one sample, sequenced in a study of cytomegalovirus exposure and HLA in healthy donors. Data came from immunoSEQ multiplex PCR; TCRdb stores just in-frame clones and leaves some out. The specimen's table records about 190,000 clones. The sample taken for sequencing was PBMCs. All receptors derive from a man aged 30 to 39 in good health and CMV-seronegative. The CDR3 runs from the conserved cysteine through the conserved F or W. A D gene is named only where the DNA matches it firmly.

V gene	D gene	J gene	CDR3 DNA	CDR3 protein
TRBV29-1	TRBD2	TRBJ2-5	TGCAGCACCGCAGAACTAGCGGGCTCAGAGACCCAGTACTTC	CSTAELAGSETQYF
TRBV6-5	TRBD2	TRBJ2-7	TGTGCCAGCAGTTACTCGGCTAGCGGCGTGACCTACGAGCAGTACTTC	CASSYSASGVTYEQYF
TRBV5-1	TRBD1	TRBJ2-6	TGCGCCAGCAGCCGACAGGGTGGTGCCGGGGCCAACGTCCTGACTTTC	CASSRQGGAGANVLTF
TRBV19	TRBD2	TRBJ2-1	TGTGCCAGTACCCTAGCGGGGGGTATGGATGAGCAGTTCTTC	CASTLAGGMDEQFF
TRBV4-1	TRBD2	TRBJ2-7	TGCGCCAGCAGCCCCCCCGCCGGGGGGTCCTACGAGCAGTACTTC	CASSPPAGGSYEQYF
TRBV27	TRBD1	TRBJ1-2	TGTGCCAGCAGTCCATTCAGGGGGCGCGACAGTGGCTACACCTTC	CASSPFRGRDSGYTF
TRBV2	TRBD1	TRBJ2-6	TGTGCCAGCCTGAGGAATCCGGGACAGAGTTTCTCTGGGGCCAACGTCCTGACTTTC	CASLRNPGQSFSGANVLTF
TRBV15	NA	TRBJ2-7	TGTGCCACCAGCAGAGCGGGAGCGGGCTACTACGAGCAGTACTTC	CATSRAGAGYYEQYF
TRBV6-5	TRBD1	TRBJ2-7	TGTGCCAGCAGTTCGTCGACAGGGACCCCCTACGAGCAGTACTTC	CASSSSTGTPYEQYF
TRBV7-3	NA	TRBJ1-1	TGTGCCAGCAGTTTAGGGGGGGGGAACACTGAAGCTTTCTTT	CASSLGGGNTEAFF
TRBV5-1	TRBD2	TRBJ2-5	TGCGCCAGCAGCTTACTCGGAGCGGGAGGGCGGGGAGAGACCCAGTACTTC	CASSLLGAGGRGETQYF
TRBV5-1	NA	TRBJ1-1	TGCGCCAGCAGCCGCGTTGCGGGAGTAGGTGAAGCTTTCTTT	CASSRVAGVGEAFF
TRBV7-3	NA	TRBJ2-1	TGTGCCAGCAGCTCCCCGTTTAGAGGGAACTCCTACAATGAGCAGTTCTTC	CASSSPFRGNSYNEQFF
TRBV25-1	NA	TRBJ1-1	TGTGCCAGCAGTTCTATGAACACTGAAGCTTTCTTT	CASSSMNTEAFF
TRBV28	NA	TRBJ1-1	TGTGCCAGCAGTTTAGGGGCCTCACGGACTGAAGCTTTCTTT	CASSLGASRTEAFF
TRBV5-6	NA	TRBJ1-5	TGTGCCAGCAGCTTGGGCCTTGGGGGGAACAATCAGCCCCAGCATTTT	CASSLGLGGNNQPQHF
TRBV30	NA	TRBJ2-2	TGTGCCTGGTCGCTGGGCTATACCGGGGAGCTGTTTTTT	CAWSLGYTGELFF
TRBV5-4	NA	TRBJ1-1	TGTGCCAGCAGCTATAAACAGGGTGGGGGAACTGAAGCTTTCTTT	CASSYKQGGGTEAFF
TRBV29-1	TRBD2	TRBJ2-3	TGCAGCCCCCGGGGGGGTCTAGCGGGACTAACAGATACGCAGTATTTT	CSPRGGLAGLTDTQYF
TRBV27	TRBD2	TRBJ2-7	TGTGCCAGCAGTGGACTAGCGGGAGGTTCCTACGAGCAGTACTTC	CASSGLAGGSYEQYF
TRBV5-6	NA	TRBJ2-7	TGTGCCAGCAGCCTCACGGCGAGGGCCTACGAGCAGTACTTC	CASSLTARAYEQYF
TRBV7-3	NA	TRBJ2-1	TGTGCCAGCAGCTTAGGGTTGACTGTCGGTGAGCAGTTCTTC	CASSLGLTVGEQFF
TRBV5-1	TRBD2	TRBJ2-1	TGCGCCAGCAGCAGCTTAGCGGGAGGACACGAGCAGTTCTTC	CASSSLAGGHEQFF
TRBV5-1	TRBD2	TRBJ2-1	TGCGCCAGCAGCTCAATAGCGGGAGTCGACAATGAGCAGTTCTTC	CASSSIAGVDNEQFF
TRBV9	TRBD1	TRBJ2-2	TGTGCCAGCAGCGACAGGGGGCGAACCGGGGAGCTGTTTTTT	CASSDRGRTGELFF
TRBV5-1	TRBD2	TRBJ2-3	TGCGCCAGCAGCTTCCGGATAGCGGGAGACACAGATACGCAGTATTTT	CASSFRIAGDTDTQYF
TRBV23-1	TRBD1	TRBJ1-2	TGCGCCAGCAGTCGGGGGACAGAACTTAACTATGGCTACACCTTC	CASSRGTELNYGYTF
TRBV18	TRBD1	TRBJ1-1	TGTGCCAGCTCACCATTCGGGACAGGGGATACTGAAGCTTTCTTT	CASSPFGTGDTEAFF
TRBV2	TRBD2	TRBJ2-5	TGTGCCAGCACGGGCTGGGGGGGGGAGACCCAGTACTTC	CASTGWGGETQYF
TRBV9	NA	TRBJ2-5	TGTGCCAGCAGCGTAGGACAGCCACAAGAGACCCAGTACTTC	CASSVGQPQETQYF
TRBV28	TRBD1	TRBJ2-2	TGTGCCAGCAGGGACCCGGGACAGGGAGTCACCGGGGAGCTGTTTTTT	CASRDPGQGVTGELFF
TRBV5-1	TRBD2	TRBJ2-7	TGCGCCAGCACCCAGGCTAGCGGTAGTAGAGAGCAGTACTTC	CASTQASGSREQYF
TRBV19	NA	TRBJ1-2	TGTGCCAGTAGGGGAACAGGGAACACACTAGATGGCTACACCTTC	CASRGTGNTLDGYTF
TRBV18	NA	TRBJ2-1	TGTGCCAGCTCACCACCGTCGGGGAACAATGAGCAGTTCTTC	CASSPPSGNNEQFF
TRBV9	NA	TRBJ1-1	TGTGCCAGCAGCACCACGGCGGGCACTGACTACACTGAAGCTTTCTTT	CASSTTAGTDYTEAFF
TRBV28	TRBD2	TRBJ2-7	TGTGCCAGCAGGGGTGCGGGAGCCCCCAACGAGCAGTACTTC	CASRGAGAPNEQYF
TRBV18	NA	TRBJ1-1	TGTGCCAGCTCACCACCAGAGGGACGGGGGGCCATCCCAGCTTTCTTT	CASSPPEGRGAIPAFF
TRBV11-2	TRBD1	TRBJ2-2	TGTGCCAGCAGCCCTACACAGGGGGCGCCCCGCTTGGCCGGGGAGCTGTTTTTT	CASSPTQGAPRLAGELFF
TRBV5-4	TRBD1	TRBJ2-7	TGTGCCAGCAGCCCGACAGGGGACTACGAGCAGTACTTC	CASSPTGDYEQYF
TRBV27	NA	TRBJ1-5	TGTGCCAGCAGTTCCATCTCTCCCGGTGTCGCGCCCCAGCATTTT	CASSSISPGVAPQHF
TRBV9	NA	TRBJ1-3	TGTGCCAGCAGCCCTAGCCCGGGGACAGGAAACACCATATATTTT	CASSPSPGTGNTIYF